These T cell receptor beta chains were read from a single sample in a study of T cell responses to AZD1222 COVID-19 vaccine. The protocol was immunoSEQ multiplex PCR, while the TCRdb copy is restricted to in-frame clones and leaves out a portion. This table has around 190,000 clones, 90% to 95% appearing once. The sequences come from peripheral blood, collected 28 days after the second AZD1222 dose. The receptors were gathered from an adult who received the AZD1222 COVID-19 vaccine. Both conserved end residues are part of each CDR3. A D gene is named only where the DNA matches it firmly. A row's size may be missing; if present it is once, few, many or a size class.

v_call	clone_size	d_call	cdr3_length	j_call	cdr3_aa	cdr3_nt
TRBV28	.	.	13	TRBJ1-4	CASGGSPNEKLFF	TGTGCCAGCGGGGGATCCCCGAATGAAAAACTGTTTTTT
TRBV9	.	.	15	TRBJ1-2	CASSGRPRTAYGYTF	TGTGCCAGCAGCGGAAGGCCTCGGACAGCCTATGGCTACACCTTC
TRBV6-5	once	TRBD1	15	TRBJ2-5	CASSWGGQGEETQYF	TGTGCCAGCAGTTGGGGGGGACAGGGTGAGGAGACCCAGTACTTC
TRBV21-1	.	.	20	TRBJ1-2	CAVKEGLERSGGGLDYGYTF	TGTGCCGTCAAGGAGGGTCTCGAACGTAGTGGGGGGGGCTTAGACTATGGCTACACCTTC
TRBV10-2	.	TRBD2	14	TRBJ2-1	CASSLAGGYNEQFF	TGCGCCAGCAGCCTAGCGGGGGGCTACAATGAGCAGTTCTTC
TRBV9	.	TRBD2	17	TRBJ2-7	CASSGRDYPGGGYEQYF	TGTGCCAGCAGCGGCCGGGACTACCCGGGCGGAGGCTACGAGCAGTACTTC
TRBV7-9	once	.	15	TRBJ1-1	CASSPPGVGNTEAFF	TGTGCCAGCAGCCCCCCCGGGGTGGGCAACACTGAAGCTTTCTTT
TRBV19	.	TRBD1	14	TRBJ1-5	CASSPGTGYQPQHF	TGTGCCAGTAGTCCCGGGACAGGGTATCAGCCCCAGCATTTT
TRBV12-5	.	.	15	TRBJ2-3	CASGLYGGWADTQYF	TGTGCTAGTGGTTTATACGGGGGCTGGGCAGATACGCAGTATTTT
TRBV7-9	.	TRBD1	15	TRBJ1-1	CASKPGTGLNTEAFF	TGTGCCAGCAAACCAGGGACAGGGCTGAACACTGAAGCTTTCTTT
TRBV5-1	few	.	15	TRBJ1-2	CASSLASGGSDGYTF	TGCGCCAGCAGCTTGGCGAGCGGGGGGTCGGATGGCTACACCTTC
TRBV18	.	.	19	TRBJ2-7	CASSPDSPLRRGRYYEQYF	TGTGCCAGCTCACCAGACTCCCCACTCCGCAGGGGTAGGTACTACGAGCAGTACTTC
TRBV6-5	.	.	14	TRBJ1-4	CASRWRGKIEKLFF	TGTGCCAGCAGGTGGAGGGGGAAAATAGAAAAACTGTTTTTT
TRBV7-3	.	TRBD1	14	TRBJ1-1	CASSATGGNTEAFF	TGTGCCAGCAGCGCTACAGGGGGCAACACTGAAGCTTTCTTT
TRBV5-4	.	.	14	TRBJ2-2	CASSWTVNTGELFF	TGTGCCAGCAGCTGGACAGTGAACACCGGGGAGCTGTTTTTT
TRBV5-1	.	.	13	TRBJ1-5	CASSLGLNQPQHF	TGCGCCAGCAGCTTGGGCCTCAATCAGCCCCAGCATTTT
TRBV5-1	.	TRBD2	15	TRBJ2-5	CASSVTGGAGETQYF	TGCGCCAGCAGCGTGACCGGGGGGGCCGGAGAGACCCAGTACTTC
TRBV7-3	.	.	16	TRBJ2-1	CASSLRDRPPRNEQFF	TGTGCCAGCAGCTTAAGAGACAGGCCACCAAGGAATGAGCAGTTCTTC
TRBV6-1	.	.	14	TRBJ2-3	CASSDGQGTDTQYF	TGTGCCAGCAGTGACGGTCAGGGGACAGATACGCAGTATTTT
TRBV2	once	TRBD1	15	TRBJ1-3	CASSLDRASGNTIYF	TGTGCCAGCAGCCTCGACAGGGCTTCAGGAAACACCATATATTTT
TRBV21-1	.	.	14	TRBJ2-7	CASSKAGGSYEQYF	TGTGCCAGCAGCAAAGCGGGGGGGAGCTACGAGCAGTACTTC
TRBV28	.	TRBD1	17	TRBJ1-6	CASLSQGAGSYNSPLHF	TGTGCCAGCCTTTCCCAGGGGGCAGGGTCCTATAATTCACCCCTCCACTTT
TRBV9	.	TRBD1	14	TRBJ1-6	CASSVGQNNSPLHF	TGTGCCAGCAGCGTGGGACAGAATAATTCACCCCTCCACTTT
TRBV16	.	.	14	TRBJ2-3	CASNRQVSGDTQYF	TGTGCCAGCAACCGTCAGGTATCAGGGGATACGCAGTATTTT
TRBV2	.	TRBD1	14	TRBJ1-4	CASSDWTGDEKLFF	TGTGCCAGCAGTGATTGGACAGGGGATGAAAAACTGTTTTTT
TRBV6-6	.	.	14	TRBJ1-4	CASSTGGEGEKLFF	TGTGCCAGCAGCACCGGTGGGGAGGGGGAAAAACTGTTTTTT
TRBV7-8	few	.	12	TRBJ2-7	CASSSSGYEQYF	TGTGCCAGCAGCTCGTCGGGTTACGAGCAGTACTTC
TRBV11-2	.	.	15	TRBJ1-1	CASSLNLGQNTEAFF	TGTGCCAGCAGCTTAAATCTGGGACAGAACACTGAAGCTTTCTTT
TRBV30	.	.	13	TRBJ1-2	CAWSAGHREGYTF	TGTGCCTGGAGTGCAGGACACCGTGAGGGCTACACCTTC
TRBV5-3	.	TRBD1	16	TRBJ1-5	CARSGPGQGVVQPQHF	TGTGCCAGAAGCGGTCCGGGACAGGGGGTAGTACAGCCCCAGCATTTT
TRBV6-5	.	TRBD1	13	TRBJ1-3	CATRTDRRLAIYF	TGTGCCACCCGAACGGACAGGCGTTTGGCCATATATTTT
TRBV12-3/TRBV12-4	.	.	13	TRBJ1-3	CASSLEARNTIYF	TGTGCCAGCAGTTTAGAGGCAAGGAACACCATATATTTT
TRBV6-6	.	TRBD1	15	TRBJ2-1	CASIPGTGGSYEQFF	TGTGCCAGCATCCCGGGGACAGGGGGCTCTTATGAGCAGTTCTTC
TRBV11-3	.	TRBD1	13	TRBJ1-2	CASSSGQGYGYTF	TGTGCCAGCAGCTCGGGACAGGGCTATGGCTACACCTTC
TRBV19	.	.	13	TRBJ1-4	CASSGQGVEELFF	TGTGCCAGTAGTGGCCAGGGAGTAGAGGAACTGTTTTTT
TRBV30	few	.	15	TRBJ2-7	CAWKGGEPSAYEQYF	TGTGCCTGGAAGGGGGGGGAACCCAGCGCTTACGAGCAGTACTTC
TRBV28	.	TRBD1	16	TRBJ2-5	CASSPSGQGAWETQYF	TGTGCCAGCAGTCCATCCGGACAGGGGGCATGGGAGACCCAGTACTTC
TRBV7-3	.	.	14	TRBJ2-1	CASSPLAGPGEQFF	TGTGCCAGCAGCCCACTCGCCGGGCCGGGTGAGCAGTTCTTC
TRBV7-2	.	TRBD2	16	TRBJ2-3	CASSLGVLAGGGTQYF	TGTGCCAGCAGCTTAGGGGTACTAGCGGGAGGAGGCACGCAGTATTTT
TRBV9	.	TRBD2	16	TRBJ2-7	CASSPRTSGGAYEQYF	TGTGCCAGCAGTCCAAGGACTAGCGGGGGGGCCTACGAGCAGTACTTC
TRBV5-1	.	.	14	TRBJ1-1	CASSRPGQNTEAFF	TGCGCCAGCAGCCGTCCGGGACAGAACACTGAAGCTTTCTTT
TRBV19	.	.	13	TRBJ1-2	CASRRHLDYGYTF	TGTGCCAGTAGGAGGCACCTCGACTATGGCTACACCTTC
TRBV6-1	.	.	14	TRBJ1-1	CASSEGGGGTEAFF	TGTGCCAGCAGTGAGGGCGGGGGTGGCACTGAAGCTTTCTTT
TRBV5-6	.	.	17	TRBJ1-6	CASSLVQGTIYNSPLHF	TGTGCCAGCAGCTTGGTCCAGGGGACGATCTATAATTCACCCCTCCACTTT
TRBV7-3	.	.	14	TRBJ1-2	CASSLSAGNYGYTF	TGTGCCAGCAGCTTATCTGCCGGAAACTATGGCTACACCTTC
TRBV5-1	few	.	16	TRBJ1-6	CASSLELAGSGSPLHF	TGCGCCAGCAGCTTGGAGCTGGCAGGCTCGGGTTCACCCCTCCACTTT
TRBV6-4	.	.	13	TRBJ1-5	CASSVNRAQPQHF	TGTGCCAGCAGTGTGAACAGGGCTCAGCCCCAGCATTTT
TRBV12-3/TRBV12-4	.	.	13	TRBJ2-7	CASSLSSPNEQYF	TGTGCCAGCAGTCTGAGTAGTCCTAACGAGCAGTACTTC
TRBV19	.	.	12	TRBJ1-3	CASRGSGNTIYF	TGTGCCAGTAGAGGTTCTGGAAACACCATATATTTT
TRBV12-3/TRBV12-4	.	.	11	TRBJ2-7	CASSRNHEQYF	TGTGCCAGCTCCCGCAACCACGAGCAGTACTTC